This T cell receptor beta chain is from a study of identical twins. The germline gives CDR1 MNHEY, CDR2 SVGAGI. This CDR3 is 14 amino acids long. Trimming left V 2 bases short and J 4 bases short, with 12 bases between. At least ten counts were recorded for this clonotype. Using its own MiXCR run on the 5' RACE reads, TCRdb lists one record per CDR3 protein. The repertoire holds hundreds of thousands of distinct CDR3 sequences, with about 20% as singletons. This sample also appeared in a second study, on T cells expressing NK-cell markers. That paper notes: Of CD8+ T cells, 1.0-7.0% belonged to dominant NKG2C+ clonotypes in six or seven donors.

The clonotype originates from a woman aged 18-30 years in good health. V gene TRBV6-5 combines with J gene TRBJ2-7; either TRBD1 or TRBD2 may fit D (5 bases each). Sequencing input: PBMCs. The CDR3 sequence: CASSYEGRLYEQYF. CDR3 in DNA: TGTGCCAGCAGTTACGAGGGGCGACTTTACGAGCAGTACTTC.